These 23 T cell receptor beta chains were sequenced from one sample in a study of glioma-infiltrating T cells. Using RNA template, CDR3s of TCR alpha and beta were amplified with iRepertoire arm-PCR. TCRdb re-called the multiplex PCR reads with MiXCR, one entry per CDR3 protein. The table includes about 210,000 distinct CDR3 sequences, approximately 30% detected once. Input material: glioma tissue, nonneoplastic brain tissue, or PBMCs (not recorded which). Source of these receptors: a human donor with low-grade glioma or glioblastoma, undergoing nonglioma brain surgery, or in good health (not recorded which).

The V gene is TRBV27, the J gene TRBJ2-5; D remains unclear. The CDR3 has 14 amino acids. Germline V gene sequence: CDR1 MNHEY, CDR2 SMNVEV (reference sequence). V was shortened by 6 bases and J by 2 bases, with 13 bases between the two germline ends. CDR3 protein: CASSLGSVQETQYF. The CDR3 nucleotides read TGTGCCAGCAGCTTGGGCTCGGTACAAGAGACCCAGTACTTC.

V is TRBV5-4 and J is TRBJ2-7; D unclear. CDR1 is SGHNT, CDR2 YYREEE, per germline (reference sequence). Between the trimmed V and J ends, which lost 1 base and 2 bases, there was a span of 10 bases. The CDR3 has 14 residues. CDR3 nucleotides: TGTGCCAGCAGCTTGAATGCGAACCCCTACGAGCAGTACTTC. It codes for CASSLNANPYEQYF.

This clonotype showed up just once. This may come from a read error, since a much larger clone is one base off. V usage is TRBV28 and J usage is TRBJ2-1; 9 bases fit TRBD2. The CDR3 runs 20 residues. After removal of 6 bases from V and 2 bases from J, the junction contained 20 bases not matched to a gene. CDR1 is MDHEN and CDR2 is SYDVKM in the germline V gene. CDR3 DNA sequence: TGTGCCAGCAGCTTAACGCGGCAGGGGACTAGCAGGAGGACCTACAATGAGCAGTTCTTC. Protein product: CASSLTRQGTSRRTYNEQFF.

This clonotype has just one count. With a much larger clone just one base away, this may be a read error. The chain joins TRBV18 to TRBJ1-4, with D maybe TRBD1 (6 bases). The germline gives CDR1 KGHSH, CDR2 LQKENI. The CDR3 totals 15 residues. V lost 4 bases, J lost 5 bases, and 14 bases lay in between. The CDR3 spells CASSQSDSPNEKLFF. Here the CDR3 DNA reads TGTGCCAGCTCACAATCGGACAGCCCGAATGAAAAACTGTTTTTT.

Worth noting for this clonotype: The junction departs from the called germline gene at one end, perhaps through a read error. The V call is TRBV9, the J call TRBJ1-1; a weak D match, TRBD1 (5 bases). This CDR3 region has 13 residues. Per germline, CDR1 SGDLS and CDR2 YYNGEE. The DNA for the CDR3 is TGTGCCAGCAGCCGGGGGTCGAACACTCAAGCCTTCTTT. It translates to CASSRGSNTQAFF.

This clonotype showed up many times. V is TRBV20-1 and J is TRBJ2-1, with D possibly being TRBD2 (6 bases). Trimming shortened V by 3 bases and J by 3 bases, and 15 bases separated the two germline ends. The CDR3 sequence is 15 residues long. CDR1 and CDR2 from the germline V gene are DFQATT and SNEGSKA (reference sequence). The CDR3 spells CSARGTQLHYNEQFF. The DNA of the CDR3 is TGCAGTGCTAGGGGGACTCAGCTCCACTACAATGAGCAGTTCTTC.

For this clonotype: This may arise from a read error, as a much more abundant clone is one base away. The V and J genes are TRBV18 and TRBJ1-3; 10 positions match TRBD1. Looked up from germline, CDR1 is KGHSH and CDR2 is LQKENI. The CDR3 totals 15 residues. The CDR3: CASSTTGGPGSTIYF. CDR3 coding DNA: TGTGCCAGCTCCACGACAGGGGGCCCTGGAAGCACCATATATTTT.

The chain carries TRBV5-1 and TRBJ1-2; TRBD1 might be the D (6 bases). The CDR3 contains 13 residues. The V gene's germline CDR1 is SGHRS and CDR2 YFSETQ. Trimming stripped 0 bases from V and 4 bases from J, with 7 bases between. In nucleotides, the CDR3 is TGCGCCAGCAGCTTGGACAGGGCCTATGGCTACACCTTC. Translated: CASSLDRAYGYTF.

This clonotype has just a few counts. V is TRBV2 and J is TRBJ2-7; 8 bases agree with TRBD2. The CDR3 sequence is 12 residues long. V was pared by 6 bases and J by 6 bases, with 4 bases of the junction left unmatched. The germline gives CDR1 SNHLY, CDR2 FYNNEI. CDR3 sequence: CASRRTSSEQYF. CDR3 coding DNA: TGTGCCAGCAGGAGGACTAGCTCCGAGCAGTACTTC. Full variable domain (outside the CDR3, taken from reference TRBV2 and TRBJ2-7): EPEVTQTPSHQVTQMGQEVILRCVPISNHLYFYWYRQILGQKVEFLVSFYNNEISEKSEIFDDQFSVERPDGSNFTLKIRSTKLEDSAMYFCASRRTSSEQYFGPGTRLTVT.

The sample holds many counts of this clonotype. The V and J genes are TRBV7-6 and TRBJ2-1; D might be TRBD2 (7 bases). V lost 6 bases and J 7 bases, leaving 13 bases between the germline ends. The CDR3 spans 13 residues. The germline V gene encodes CDR1 SGHVS and CDR2 FNYEAQ. The CDR3, as DNA: TGTGCCAGCAGGGGAGGGGGTAGAAATGAGCAGTTCTTC. This translates into CASRGGGRNEQFF.

V is TRBV7-6 and J is TRBJ2-1; tentatively, D is TRBD2 (6 bases). Per germline, CDR1 SGHVS and CDR2 FNYEAQ. V lost 5 bases and J 5 bases, leaving 13 bases between the germline ends. CDR3 length: 14 amino acids. DNA of the CDR3: TGTGCCAGCAGCCGTGGAGTAGCGGACAATGAGCAGTTCTTC. Residues: CASSRGVADNEQFF.

This clonotype has a count of ten or more. The junction shows a germline mismatch at one end, possibly a read error. The chain combines TRBV7-7 with TRBJ2-1, with 11 bases matching TRBD2. This CDR3 comprises 14 residues. Germline V gene data show CDR1 as SSHAT and CDR2 as FNYEAQ (reference sequence). The CDR3 sequence: CASSPGLAVNEQFF. Here the CDR3 DNA reads TGTGCTAGCAGCCCGGGACTAGCGGTCAATGAGCAGTTCTTC.

This clonotype was found many times. This chain uses TRBV6-1 with TRBJ2-2, with 9 bases aligning to TRBD1. V lost 6 bases, J lost 3 bases, and 5 bases stayed unmatched. This CDR3 region has 15 residues. The germline gives CDR1 MNHNS, CDR2 SASEGT. Here the CDR3 DNA reads TGTGCCAGCAGCCTACAGGGGGCGCACACCGGGGAGCTGTTTTTT. This translates into CASSLQGAHTGELFF.

The table lists this clonotype with a count of one. The chain recombines TRBV20-1 with TRBJ1-4; D uncertain. CDR1 and CDR2 (germline): DFQATT, SNEGSKA (reference sequence). The CDR3 has 12 amino acids. Between the trimmed V and J ends, which lost 0 bases and 4 bases, there was a span of 3 bases. CDR3 in DNA: TGCAGTGCTAGAGATTTTAATGAAAAACTGTTTTTT. This codes for CSARDFNEKLFF.

This clonotype was observed many times. The genes are TRBV5-1 and TRBJ2-3; no clear D gene. CDR3 length: 14 residues. CDR1 is SGHRS and CDR2 is YFSETQ in the germline V gene. The V end was cut by 0 bases, the J end by 2 bases, with 7 bases between. The CDR3 coding sequence is TGCGCCAGCAGCTTGGCAACCCCCACAGATACGCAGTATTTT. The encoded protein is CASSLATPTDTQYF. The full variable domain, in which reference TRBV5-1 and TRBJ2-3 provide the parts outside the CDR3, is KAGVTQTPRYLIKTRGQQVTLSCSPISGHRSVSWYQQTPGQGLQFLFEYFSETQRNKGNFPGRFSGRQFSNSRSEMNVSTLELGDSALYLCASSLATPTDTQYFGPGTRLTVL.

This clonotype has ten or more counts. The junction and the germline gene differ at one end; a read error may be behind it. The rearrangement joins TRBV7-7 to TRBJ2-7; a weak D match, TRBD1 (6 bases). The germline gives CDR1 SSHAT, CDR2 FNYEAQ (reference sequence). This CDR3 region has 14 residues. CDR3 residues: CASSLAKGEYEQYF. In DNA, the CDR3 is TGTGCTAGCAGCTTAGCGAAGGGGGAATACGAGCAGTACTTC.

Concerning this clonotype: It is likely a read error, because the conserved phenylalanine at the end of the CDR3 is missing. V gene TRBV6-9 combines with J gene TRBJ2-7; TRBD1 is a possible D gene (6 bases). Germline-derived CDR1 and CDR2 are MNHGY and SVAAGI. There are 13 residues in the CDR3. The V end was cut by 7 bases, the J end by 4 bases, with 14 bases between. The DNA of the CDR3 is TGTGCCAGCACTTTGTTCAGGGGATACGAGCAGTACCTC. It encodes CASTLFRGYEQYL.

Concerning this clonotype itself: Being one base from a much bigger clone, this may be a read error. J is TRBJ1-2 and V is TRBV10-3; D might be TRBD1 (5 bases). The CDR3 extends over 12 amino acids. CDR1 and CDR2 (germline): ENHRY, SYGVKD. V lost 5 bases and J 10 bases, leaving 14 bases between the germline ends. The CDR3 loop is CAISSDKSPYTF. The CDR3 DNA sequence: TGTGCCATCAGTTCGGACAAAAGTCCCTACACCTTC.

The chain employs TRBV5-4 and TRBJ2-7; D remains ambiguous. Between the trimmed V and J ends, which lost 3 bases and 0 bases, there was a span of 13 bases. CDR1 and CDR2 from the germline V gene are SGHNT and YYREEE (reference sequence). The length of the CDR3 is 15 residues. CDR3: CASSSDPLSSYEQYF. As DNA, the CDR3 is TGTGCCAGCAGCTCAGACCCGCTAAGCTCCTACGAGCAGTACTTC. Full variable domain (outside the CDR3, taken from reference TRBV5-4 and TRBJ2-7): ETGVTQSPTHLIKTRGQQVTLRCSSQSGHNTVSWYQQALGQGPQFIFQYYREEENGRGNFPPRFSGLQFPNYSSELNVNALELDDSALYLCASSSDPLSSYEQYFGPGTRLTVT.

This clonotype was detected many times. J is TRBJ2-3 and V is TRBV10-3, with a weak D call TRBD2 (7 bases). Germline lookup yields CDR1 ENHRY and CDR2 SYGVKD. CDR3 length equals 14 residues. V was pared by 8 bases and J by 2 bases, with 14 bases between. The CDR3 spells CAIGGGAPTDTQYF. CDR3 bases: TGTGCCATCGGGGGGGGGGCGCCCACAGATACGCAGTATTTT.

This clonotype was picked up many times. The chain joins TRBV12-3 or TRBV12-4 to TRBJ2-5; the D is unclear. This CDR3 has 15 amino acids. Trimming removed 4 bases at V and 2 bases at J, with 14 bases between. CDR3 in DNA: TGTGCCAGCAGTTGGAGCCGAAGCACGCAAGAGACCCAGTACTTC. Translating it yields CASSWSRSTQETQYF.

J is TRBJ2-5 and V is TRBV28, with 9 bases aligning to TRBD2. The CDR3 runs 16 residues. Germline V lookup: CDR1 MDHEN, CDR2 SYDVKM. With 7 bases clipped from V and 2 bases from J, the junction kept 11 bases outside the gene matches. The CDR3 loop reads CASTAREGGRQETQYF. DNA for the CDR3: TGTGCCAGCACCGCGCGGGAGGGAGGGCGTCAAGAGACCCAGTACTTC.

This clonotype came up many times. The chain links TRBV11-2 to TRBJ2-7; D not resolved. Deletions cut 2 bases from V and 6 bases from J, with 5 bases between. The CDR3 contains 11 residues. CDR1 is SGHAT, CDR2 FQNNGV, per germline. CDR3 sequence reads: CASSLLFEQYF. The CDR3 DNA follows: TGTGCCAGCAGCTTACTCTTCGAGCAGTACTTC.